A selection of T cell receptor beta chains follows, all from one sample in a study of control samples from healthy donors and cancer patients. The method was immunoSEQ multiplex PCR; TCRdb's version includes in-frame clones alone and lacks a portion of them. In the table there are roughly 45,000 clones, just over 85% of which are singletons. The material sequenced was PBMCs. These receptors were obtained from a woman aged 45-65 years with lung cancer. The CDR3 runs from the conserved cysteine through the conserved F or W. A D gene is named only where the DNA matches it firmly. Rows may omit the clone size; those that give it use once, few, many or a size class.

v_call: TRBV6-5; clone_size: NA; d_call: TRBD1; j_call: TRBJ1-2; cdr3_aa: CASSLNYRGLDGYTF; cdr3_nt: TGTGCCAGCAGCCTAAATTACAGGGGGCTGGATGGCTACACCTTC
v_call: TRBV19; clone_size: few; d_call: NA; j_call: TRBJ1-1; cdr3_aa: CASSKEWNTEAFF; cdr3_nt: TGTGCCAGTAGTAAAGAATGGAACACTGAAGCTTTCTTT
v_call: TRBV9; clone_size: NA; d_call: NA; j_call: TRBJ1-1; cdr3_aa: CASSVVGGQDTEAFF; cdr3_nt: TGTGCCAGCAGCGTAGTGGGGGGTCAGGACACTGAAGCTTTCTTT
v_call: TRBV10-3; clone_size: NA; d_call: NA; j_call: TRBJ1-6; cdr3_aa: CAVTVGPYNSPLHF; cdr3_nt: TGTGCCGTGACCGTAGGGCCCTATAATTCACCCCTCCACTTT
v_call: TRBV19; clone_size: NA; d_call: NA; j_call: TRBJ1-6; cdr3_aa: CASSIIDNSPLHF; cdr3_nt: TGTGCCAGTAGTATCATCGATAATTCACCCCTCCACTTT
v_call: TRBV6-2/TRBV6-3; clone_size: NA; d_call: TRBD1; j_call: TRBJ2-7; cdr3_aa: CASSTLDRAYEQYF; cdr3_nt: TGTGCCAGCAGTACATTAGACAGGGCCTACGAGCAGTACTTC
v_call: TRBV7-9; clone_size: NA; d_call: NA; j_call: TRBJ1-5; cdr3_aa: CASSLGKYQPQHF; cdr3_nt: TGTGCCAGCAGCTTAGGGAAGTATCAGCCCCAGCATTTT
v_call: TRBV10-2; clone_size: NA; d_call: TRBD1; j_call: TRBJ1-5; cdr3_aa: CASRGQTNQPQHF; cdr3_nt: TGCGCCAGCAGGGGACAGACGAATCAGCCCCAGCATTTT
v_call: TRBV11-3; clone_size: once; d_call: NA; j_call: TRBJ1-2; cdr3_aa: CASSLDPRGVGYTF; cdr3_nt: TGTGCCAGCAGCTTAGATCCTAGGGGCGTGGGCTACACCTTC
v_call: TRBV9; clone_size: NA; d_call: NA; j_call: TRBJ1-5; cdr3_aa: CASSVAGWTNQPQHF; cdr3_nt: TGTGCCAGCAGCGTAGCAGGGTGGACCAATCAGCCCCAGCATTTT
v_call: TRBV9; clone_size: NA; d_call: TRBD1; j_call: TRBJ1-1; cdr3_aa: CASRDRANTEAFF; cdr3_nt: TGTGCCAGCAGAGACAGGGCGAACACTGAAGCTTTCTTT
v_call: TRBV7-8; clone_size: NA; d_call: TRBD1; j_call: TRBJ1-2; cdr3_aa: CASSLSDRVVDGYTF; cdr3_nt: TGTGCCAGCAGCCTATCCGACAGGGTAGTCGATGGCTACACCTTC
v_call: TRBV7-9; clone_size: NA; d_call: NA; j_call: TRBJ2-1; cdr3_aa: CASSFRGGRSNNEQFF; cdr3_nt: TGTGCCAGCAGCTTTAGGGGGGGACGGAGCAACAATGAGCAGTTCTTC
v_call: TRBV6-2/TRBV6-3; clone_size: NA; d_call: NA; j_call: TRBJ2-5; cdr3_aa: CASSLPPQETQYF; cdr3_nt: TGTGCCAGCAGCCTACCGCCTCAAGAGACCCAGTACTTC
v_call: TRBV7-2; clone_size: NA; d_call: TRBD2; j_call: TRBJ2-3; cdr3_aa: CASSLQAGGPDTQYF; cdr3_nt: TGTGCCAGCAGCTTACAAGCGGGGGGACCAGATACGCAGTATTTT
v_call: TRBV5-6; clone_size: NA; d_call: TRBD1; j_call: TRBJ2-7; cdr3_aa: CASSWFRDSPYYEQYF; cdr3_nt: TGTGCCAGCAGCTGGTTCCGGGACAGCCCTTATTACGAGCAGTACTTC
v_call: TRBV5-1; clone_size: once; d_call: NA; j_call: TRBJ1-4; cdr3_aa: CASSHTEGTNEKLFF; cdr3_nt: TGCGCCAGCAGCCACACAGAGGGCACTAATGAAAAACTGTTTTTT
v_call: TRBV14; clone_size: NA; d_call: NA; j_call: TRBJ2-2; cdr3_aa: CASSQAVTGELFF; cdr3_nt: TGTGCCAGCAGCCAAGCGGTCACCGGGGAGCTGTTTTTT
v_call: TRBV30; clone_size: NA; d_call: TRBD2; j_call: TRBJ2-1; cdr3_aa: CAWTSGYNEQFF; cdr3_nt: TGTGCCTGGACTAGCGGGTACAATGAGCAGTTCTTC
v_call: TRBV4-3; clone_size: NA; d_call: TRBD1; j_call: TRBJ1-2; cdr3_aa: CASSQDLTGRYGYTF; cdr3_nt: TGCGCCAGCAGCCAAGATCTGACAGGGCGCTATGGCTACACCTTC
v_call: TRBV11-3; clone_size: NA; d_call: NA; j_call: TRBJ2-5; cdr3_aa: CASSWGGLETQYF; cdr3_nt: TGTGCCAGCAGCTGGGGTGGTTTAGAGACCCAGTACTTC
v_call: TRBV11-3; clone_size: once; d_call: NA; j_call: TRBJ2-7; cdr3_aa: CASSLRVRAYEQYF; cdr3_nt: TGTGCCAGCAGCTTAAGGGTCAGAGCTTACGAGCAGTACTTC
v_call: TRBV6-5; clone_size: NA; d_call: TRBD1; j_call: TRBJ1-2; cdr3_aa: CASRETGDLGYTF; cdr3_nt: TGTGCCAGCAGGGAGACAGGGGACCTCGGCTACACCTTC
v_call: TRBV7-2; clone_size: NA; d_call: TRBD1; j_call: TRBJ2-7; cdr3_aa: CASSRQGSYEQYF; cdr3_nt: TGTGCCAGCAGCCGACAGGGATCCTACGAGCAGTACTTC
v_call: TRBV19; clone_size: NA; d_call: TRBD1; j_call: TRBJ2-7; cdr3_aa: CASSIRTGAYEQYF; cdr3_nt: TGTGCCAGTAGTATACGGACAGGGGCCTACGAGCAGTACTTC
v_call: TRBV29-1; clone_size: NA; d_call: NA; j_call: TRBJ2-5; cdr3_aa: CSGVRSQETQYF; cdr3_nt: TGCAGCGGTGTTAGGAGTCAAGAGACCCAGTACTTC
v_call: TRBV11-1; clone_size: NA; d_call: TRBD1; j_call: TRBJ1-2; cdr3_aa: CASSQNRGNYGYTF; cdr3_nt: TGTGCCAGCAGCCAAAACAGGGGTAACTATGGCTACACCTTC
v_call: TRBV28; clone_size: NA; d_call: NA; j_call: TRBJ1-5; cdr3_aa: CASRPHRNSNQPQHF; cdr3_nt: TGTGCCAGCAGACCCCACCGGAATAGCAATCAGCCCCAGCATTTT
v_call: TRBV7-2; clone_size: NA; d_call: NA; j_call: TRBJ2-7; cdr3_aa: CASSLGDIYEQYF; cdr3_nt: TGTGCCAGCAGCTTAGGGGACATTTACGAGCAGTACTTC
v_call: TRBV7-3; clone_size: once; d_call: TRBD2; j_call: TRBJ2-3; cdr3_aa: CASSQGTSGDTQYF; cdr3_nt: TGTGCCAGCAGCCAAGGGACTAGCGGGGATACGCAGTATTTT
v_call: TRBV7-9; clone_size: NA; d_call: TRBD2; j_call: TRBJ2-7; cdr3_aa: CASSPPLAGASYEQYF; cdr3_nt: TGTGCCAGCAGCCCCCCGCTAGCGGGGGCCTCCTACGAGCAGTACTTC
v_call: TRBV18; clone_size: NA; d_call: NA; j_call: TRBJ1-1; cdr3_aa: CASSNRGGMNTEAFF; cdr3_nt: TGTGCCAGCTCAAACCGAGGTGGGATGAACACTGAAGCTTTCTTT
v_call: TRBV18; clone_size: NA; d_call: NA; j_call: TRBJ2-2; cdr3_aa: CASSPSIGELFF; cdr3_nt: TGTGCCAGCTCACCCAGTATCGGGGAGCTGTTTTTT
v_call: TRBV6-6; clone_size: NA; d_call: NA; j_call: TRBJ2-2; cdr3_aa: CASQFDQNTGELFF; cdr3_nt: TGTGCCAGCCAGTTCGATCAGAACACCGGGGAGCTGTTTTTT
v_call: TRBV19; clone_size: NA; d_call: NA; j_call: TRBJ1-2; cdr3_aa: CATSDRPYGYTF; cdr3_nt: TGTGCCACCTCTGACAGGCCCTATGGCTACACCTTC
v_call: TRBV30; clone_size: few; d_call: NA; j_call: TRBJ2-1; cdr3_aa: CAWSVDMSTEQFF; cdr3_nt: TGTGCCTGGAGTGTTGATATGTCAACTGAGCAGTTCTTC
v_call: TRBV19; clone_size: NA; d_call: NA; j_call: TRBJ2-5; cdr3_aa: CASNGGSSQETQYF; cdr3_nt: TGTGCCAGTAATGGCGGGTCAAGTCAAGAGACCCAGTACTTC
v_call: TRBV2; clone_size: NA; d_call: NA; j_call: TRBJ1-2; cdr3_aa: CASSKGGGNYGYTF; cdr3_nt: TGTGCCAGCAGTAAAGGGGGTGGAAACTATGGCTACACCTTC
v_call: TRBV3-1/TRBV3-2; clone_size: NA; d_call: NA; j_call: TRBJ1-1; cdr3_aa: CASGQGRGGTEAFF; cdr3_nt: TGTGCCAGCGGTCAAGGGAGAGGTGGCACTGAAGCTTTCTTT
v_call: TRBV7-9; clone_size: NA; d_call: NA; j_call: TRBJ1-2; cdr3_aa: CASSLISSNGYTF; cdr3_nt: TGTGCCAGCAGCTTAATTTCCTCTAATGGCTACACCTTC